Listed here are 24 T cell receptor beta chains from one sample, sequenced in a study of identifying expanded T cells in peripheral blood. Using immunoSEQ multiplex PCR, the repertoire was profiled, and TCRdb retains in-frame clones only, with some absent. This sample has over 85,000 clones; around 83% occur once, and the top ten carry 3.5% to 5%. The sequenced sample consisted of blood. The receptors originated from a person between 18 and 75 years old in good health.

This clone was counted only a few times. The chain joins TRBV7-8 to TRBJ1-2, with no clear D. Germline CDR1 is SGHVS and CDR2 is FQNEAQ. V dropped 1 base and J dropped 4 bases, with 10 bases sitting between them. The CDR3 contains 14 residues. DNA of the CDR3: TGTGCCAGCAGCTTAGTTGATGCGGGCTATGGCTACACCTTC. Protein sequence: CASSLVDAGYGYTF.

This chain links TRBV18 with TRBJ1-6; D is possibly TRBD1 (6 bases). Per the germline V gene, CDR1 is KGHSH and CDR2 is LQKENI. The V end lost 3 bases, the J end lost 10 bases, and 13 bases lay between the germline ends. The CDR3 has 14 amino acids. CDR3 amino acids: CASSPGQMRSPLHF. The CDR3 nucleotides read TGTGCCAGCTCACCTGGACAGATGAGGTCACCCCTCCACTTT.

The chain combines TRBV11-3 with TRBJ1-1; a weak D match, TRBD1 (5 bases). The CDR3 runs 16 residues. Between the trimmed V and J ends, which lost 1 base and 1 base, there was a span of 13 bases. The germline gives CDR1 SGHNT, CDR2 YENEEA. The CDR3 reads CASSLVGQGRNTEAFF. In DNA form, the CDR3 reads TGTGCCAGCAGCTTAGTCGGGCAGGGCCGGAACACTGAAGCTTTCTTT. Full variable domain (outside the CDR3, taken from reference TRBV11-3 and TRBJ1-1): EAGVVQSPRYKIIEKKQPVAFWCNPISGHNTLYWYLQNLGQGPELLIRYENEEAVDDSQLPKDRFSAERLKGVDSTLKIQPAELGDSAVYLCASSLVGQGRNTEAFFGQGTRLTVV.

The chain recombines TRBV29-1 with TRBJ1-2; D remains ambiguous. CDR3 length equals 14 residues. Germline CDR1 SQVTM, CDR2 ANQGSEA. V was clipped by 0 bases and J by 3 bases, with 11 bases between them. The CDR3: CSVEDYGRYYGYTF. The CDR3 DNA is TGCAGCGTTGAAGATTACGGCCGATACTATGGCTACACCTTC.

This chain connects TRBV5-8 to TRBJ2-3, with D maybe TRBD2 (5 bases). Germline V gene data show CDR1 as SGHTS and CDR2 as YDEGEE. V lost 4 bases to trimming and J lost 3 bases, with 6 bases between them. The CDR3 is made up of 12 amino acids. CDR3 amino acids: CASSGETDTQYF. The DNA of the CDR3 is TGTGCCAGCAGCGGGGAGACAGATACGCAGTATTTT.

The chain uses TRBV7-2 and TRBJ2-3, with TRBD2 as a possible D gene (7 bases). The CDR3 has 15 residues. Trimming removed 4 bases from V and 2 bases from J, with 13 bases in between. Germline CDR1 is SGHTA and CDR2 is FQGNSA. The CDR3 DNA is TGTGCCAGCAGCTCTACTGGGGGGGCCACAGATACGCAGTATTTT. This translates into CASSSTGGATDTQYF. Based on the CDR3 plus reference TRBV7-2 and TRBJ2-3, the full variable domain is GAGVSQSPSNKVTEKGKDVELRCDPISGHTALYWYRQSLGQGLEFLIYFQGNSAPDKSGLPSDRFSAERTGGSVSTLTIQRTQQEDSAVYLCASSSTGGATDTQYFGPGTRLTVL.

The chain couples TRBV7-9 to TRBJ1-1; 8 bases align to TRBD1. The V gene end was trimmed by 6 bases and the J gene end by 6 bases; junction bases not matched to a gene: 6. CDR1 is SEHNR and CDR2 is FQNEAQ in the germline V gene (reference sequence). This CDR3 has 13 amino acids. In nucleotides, the CDR3 is TGTGCCAGCAGGCGGACAGGGTCTTCTGAAGCTTTCTTT. Translating gives CASRRTGSSEAFF.

This clone was found a few times. CDR3 DNA: TGTGCCAGCAGCTTAGGGCACAGGGACCATGGCTACACCTTC. It specifies CASSLGHRDHGYTF. The chain uses TRBV7-9 and TRBJ1-2, with a possible D match to TRBD1 (6 bases). V dropped 1 base and J dropped 6 bases, with 12 bases sitting between them. Germline lookup yields CDR1 SEHNR and CDR2 FQNEAQ (reference sequence). The CDR3 has 14 amino acids.

The V call is TRBV5-8, the J call TRBJ2-3, with a tentative D call TRBD2 (6 bases). CDR1 and CDR2 from the germline V gene are SGHTS and YDEGEE. Trimming took 3 bases from V and 3 from J, leaving 17 bases between them. The length of the CDR3 is 16 residues. CDR3 in DNA: TGTGCCAGCAGCTACGGTCTTTTTCGGGGGACAGATACGCAGTATTTT. The encoded protein is CASSYGLFRGTDTQYF.

The sample holds one count of this clone. The V call is TRBV4-1, the J call TRBJ1-1, with D hard to call. CDR1 is MGHRA, CDR2 YSYEKL, per germline. V lost 3 bases and J 3 bases, leaving 20 bases between the germline ends. The CDR3 covers 17 residues. CDR3 nucleotides: TGCGCCAGCAGCCATCATCCTGACCTGGGTAGGGACACTGAAGCTTTCTTT. Amino acids: CASSHHPDLGRDTEAFF.

V usage is TRBV18 and J usage is TRBJ1-1; D possibly corresponds to TRBD1 (6 bases). This CDR3 spans 18 amino acids. Germline V CDR1 and CDR2: KGHSH, LQKENI. V was clipped by 1 base and J by 4 bases, with 22 bases between them. The CDR3 coding sequence is TGTGCCAGCTCACCACGGTCCGGTGGACAGCGAAGCGGCACTGAAGCTTTCTTT. It translates to CASSPRSGGQRSGTEAFF.

The chain couples TRBV6-1 to TRBJ2-2; D is uncertain. With 11 bases removed from V and 4 bases from J, the gap between germline ends came to 8 bases. In germline, CDR1 is MNHNS, CDR2 SASEGT. CDR3 length equals 11 residues. The CDR3 spells CAGKSTGELFF. CDR3 nucleotide sequence: TGTGCCGGGAAAAGCACCGGGGAGCTGTTTTTT.

This sequence joins TRBV7-2 and TRBJ2-4; either TRBD1 or TRBD2 may fit D (7 bases each). CDR1 is SGHTA, CDR2 FQGNSA, per germline. The CDR3 is made up of 17 amino acids. V was pared by 3 bases and J by 3 bases, with 18 bases between. DNA of the CDR3: TGTGCCAGCAGCTTCTTACAGGGGACGGGGGGCAAAAACATTCAGTACTTC. Translated, it gives CASSFLQGTGGKNIQYF. Looking up the rest from reference TRBV7-2 and TRBJ2-4 gives the full variable domain: GAGVSQSPSNKVTEKGKDVELRCDPISGHTALYWYRQSLGQGLEFLIYFQGNSAPDKSGLPSDRFSAERTGGSVSTLTIQRTQQEDSAVYLCASSFLQGTGGKNIQYFGAGTRLSVL.

This CDR3 is CASSPTRNENTEAFF. The CDR3 DNA follows: TGTGCCAGCTCACCCACCCGGAATGAGAACACTGAAGCTTTCTTT. V gene TRBV18 combines with J gene TRBJ1-1; D uncertain. The V gene lost 3 bases and the J gene lost 1 base, with 12 bases spanning the gap. Germline CDR1 KGHSH, CDR2 LQKENI. This CDR3 is built from 15 residues.

This clone was observed a few times. CDR3: CASSIRGGGANYGYTF. Written as DNA, the CDR3 is TGTGCCAGTAGTATAAGGGGCGGTGGGGCGAACTATGGCTACACCTTC. The J gene is TRBJ1-2, the V gene TRBV19, with D maybe TRBD1 (5 bases). The CDR3 has 16 residues. Trimming shortened V by 2 bases and J by 2 bases, and 15 bases separated the two germline ends. Germline CDR1 reads LNHDA; CDR2 reads SQIVND (reference sequence). Filled out from reference TRBV19 and TRBJ1-2, the complete variable domain reads DGGITQSPKYLFRKEGQNVTLSCEQNLNHDAMYWYRQDPGQGLRLIYYSQIVNDFQKGDIAEGYSVSREKKESFPLTVTSAQKNPTAFYLCASSIRGGGANYGYTFGSGTRLTVV.

The chain joins TRBV7-9 to TRBJ2-7; 7 nucleotides line up with TRBD1. Trimming removed 3 bases from V and 0 bases from J; junction bases left unmatched: 5. Germline V gives CDR1 SEHNR, CDR2 FQNEAQ (reference sequence). This CDR3 has 15 amino acids. CDR3 nucleotides: TGTGCCAGCAGCTTCGGGACAGTAAGCTCCTACGAGCAGTACTTC. Protein sequence: CASSFGTVSSYEQYF.

This chain joins TRBV7-2 and TRBJ1-2; D not certain. Trimming took 1 base from V and 6 from J, leaving 9 bases between them. The CDR3 consists of 13 residues. The germline V gene encodes CDR1 SGHTA and CDR2 FQGNSA. CDR3 protein: CASSLGQAHGYTF. CDR3 nucleotide sequence: TGTGCCAGCAGCTTAGGCCAGGCCCATGGCTACACCTTC.

This chain joins TRBV27 and TRBJ1-1, with 11 positions matching TRBD1. Germline V lookup: CDR1 MNHEY, CDR2 SMNVEV (reference sequence). The CDR3 runs to 15 residues. Trimming took 7 bases from V and 4 from J; bases not matched to a gene: 8. The CDR3 region has the DNA TGTGCCAGCACCCCTGGACAGGGGGCTGGCACTGAAGCTTTCTTT. Its protein is CASTPGQGAGTEAFF.

This chain connects TRBV2 to TRBJ2-5; TRBD1 agrees at 10 bases. The germline CDR1 and CDR2 sequences are SNHLY and FYNNEI. The CDR3 has 15 amino acids. V was pared by 1 base and J by 9 bases, with 8 bases of the junction left unmatched. The CDR3: CASSEGETGGRAQYF. CDR3 DNA sequence: TGTGCCAGCAGTGAAGGGGAGACAGGGGGCAGGGCCCAGTACTTC.

The V gene is TRBV19, the J gene TRBJ1-1; D unresolved. V was pared by 4 bases and J by 0 bases, with 6 bases between. The CDR3 loop spans 13 amino acids. Germline V gene lookup returns CDR1 LNHDA and CDR2 SQIVND (reference sequence). For the CDR3, the DNA is TGTGCCAGTAGTACGGCAGTGAACACTGAAGCTTTCTTT. This sequence encodes CASSTAVNTEAFF.

This sequence joins TRBV6-1 and TRBJ1-1, with TRBD1 as a possible D gene (6 bases). The V end lost 5 bases, the J end lost 7 bases, and 14 bases lay between the germline ends. Germline V lookup: CDR1 MNHNS, CDR2 SASEGT. The CDR3 runs to 13 residues. CDR3 nucleotide sequence: TGTGCCAGCAGTAGAGGGGGTATTGGTGAAGCTTTCTTT. This codes for CASSRGGIGEAFF.

This clone was counted a few times. The J gene is TRBJ2-2, the V gene TRBV19; D remains unclear. Trimming shortened V by 2 bases and J by 3 bases, and 13 bases separated the two germline ends. The CDR3 runs to 16 residues. Germline V CDR1 and CDR2: LNHDA, SQIVND (reference sequence). CDR3 amino acids: CASSIRQVDHTGELFF. The CDR3 DNA reads TGTGCCAGTAGTATAAGGCAGGTAGACCACACCGGGGAGCTGTTTTTT.

This clone has just a few counts. The genes are TRBV11-2 and TRBJ1-1, with D possibly TRBD1 on 5 matching bases. V was pared by 4 bases and J by 3 bases, with 12 bases between. Germline V lookup: CDR1 SGHAT, CDR2 FQNNGV. There are 14 residues in the CDR3. This CDR3 is CASSSGQGYTEAFF. Written as DNA, the CDR3 is TGTGCCAGCAGCTCGGGGCAGGGCTACACTGAAGCTTTCTTT.

The rearrangement uses TRBV18 and TRBJ1-5; D is unresolved. This CDR3 has 16 residues. Trimming stripped 1 base from V and 3 bases from J, with 13 bases between. CDR1 and CDR2 from the germline V gene are KGHSH and LQKENI. CDR3 sequence reads: CASSPLQVGDNQPQHF. CDR3 nucleotide sequence: TGTGCCAGCTCACCACTTCAGGTTGGGGACAATCAGCCCCAGCATTTT.